Listed below are T cell receptor beta chains from one sample, sequenced in a study of blood T cell repertoires in COVID-19. Clones were read by immunoSEQ multiplex PCR, and TCRdb kept only the in-frame ones, dropping some. This sample has about 140,000 clones; approximately 85% occur once, and the top ten carry around 3%. Sequenced input: peripheral blood. The receptors stem from a man aged 45-65 years with acute or convalescent COVID-19. Both conserved end residues are part of each CDR3. A D gene is named only where the DNA matches it firmly. Clone size, where shown, is once, few, many, or a class for clones that have expanded.

clone size: -
D gene: -
J gene: TRBJ1-2
V gene: TRBV30
CDR3 protein: CAWSVQVGYGYTF
CDR3 DNA: TGTGCCTGGAGTGTACAGGTTGGCTATGGCTACACCTTC

clone size: -
D gene: TRBD2
J gene: TRBJ2-7
V gene: TRBV5-4
CDR3 protein: CASSLGRALSYEQYF
CDR3 DNA: TGTGCCAGCAGCTTAGGGAGGGCCCTCTCCTACGAGCAGTACTTC

clone size: few
D gene: -
J gene: TRBJ1-5
V gene: TRBV27
CDR3 protein: CASSRQVNQPQHF
CDR3 DNA: TGTGCCAGCAGTAGACAGGTAAATCAGCCCCAGCATTTT

clone size: -
D gene: TRBD2
J gene: TRBJ2-7
V gene: TRBV11-1
CDR3 protein: CASSFKREGAYEQYF
CDR3 DNA: TGTGCCAGCAGCTTCAAGCGGGAGGGGGCCTACGAGCAGTACTTC

clone size: -
D gene: -
J gene: TRBJ2-7
V gene: TRBV3-1/TRBV3-2
CDR3 protein: CASSRDEFEQYF
CDR3 DNA: TGTGCCAGCAGCCGAGACGAGTTCGAGCAGTACTTC

clone size: -
D gene: TRBD2
J gene: TRBJ2-1
V gene: TRBV5-1
CDR3 protein: CASSLAGTGKIAGGLRNEQFF
CDR3 DNA: TGCGCCAGCAGCTTGGCCGGGACAGGGAAAATAGCGGGAGGGCTGCGCAATGAGCAGTTCTTC

clone size: -
D gene: TRBD2
J gene: TRBJ2-3
V gene: TRBV4-2
CDR3 protein: CASSQDGSGRTDTQYF
CDR3 DNA: TGTGCCAGCAGCCAAGATGGTAGCGGGAGGACAGATACGCAGTATTTT

clone size: -
D gene: -
J gene: TRBJ1-5
V gene: TRBV7-3
CDR3 protein: CASSLQGPQHF
CDR3 DNA: TGTGCCAGCAGCTTACAGGGTCCCCAGCATTTT

clone size: once
D gene: -
J gene: TRBJ1-2
V gene: TRBV10-3
CDR3 protein: CAISGNNYGYTF
CDR3 DNA: TGTGCCATCAGCGGGAATAACTATGGCTACACCTTC

clone size: -
D gene: TRBD1
J gene: TRBJ1-2
V gene: TRBV28
CDR3 protein: CASSPPGTGYGYTF
CDR3 DNA: TGTGCCAGCAGCCCGCCCGGGACAGGCTATGGCTACACCTTC

clone size: -
D gene: -
J gene: TRBJ1-1
V gene: TRBV5-6
CDR3 protein: CASLEKGVSTEAFF
CDR3 DNA: TGTGCCAGCTTAGAGAAGGGGGTGAGCACTGAAGCTTTCTTT

clone size: -
D gene: TRBD1
J gene: TRBJ2-7
V gene: TRBV5-5
CDR3 protein: CASKLSGTGTYEQYF
CDR3 DNA: TGTGCCAGCAAACTAAGCGGGACAGGGACTTACGAGCAGTACTTC

clone size: once
D gene: TRBD1
J gene: TRBJ1-2
V gene: TRBV6-5
CDR3 protein: CASRLGQDYGYTF
CDR3 DNA: TGTGCCAGCAGACTCGGACAGGACTATGGCTACACCTTC

clone size: -
D gene: TRBD2
J gene: TRBJ2-3
V gene: TRBV24-1
CDR3 protein: CATSGRSGRGTDTQYF
CDR3 DNA: TGTGCCACCTCCGGGAGAAGCGGGAGGGGGACAGATACGCAGTATTTT

clone size: -
D gene: -
J gene: TRBJ2-2
V gene: TRBV7-3
CDR3 protein: CASSFYTAGTGELFF
CDR3 DNA: TGTGCCAGCAGCTTTTATACGGCGGGCACCGGGGAGCTGTTTTTT

clone size: -
D gene: -
J gene: TRBJ1-1
V gene: TRBV30
CDR3 protein: CAWSRVTNTEAFF
CDR3 DNA: TGTGCCTGGAGCCGGGTGACGAACACTGAAGCTTTCTTT

clone size: few
D gene: -
J gene: TRBJ1-1
V gene: TRBV27
CDR3 protein: CASSLSVSRRNTEAFF
CDR3 DNA: TGTGCCAGCAGTTTATCAGTCAGCAGGCGCAACACTGAAGCTTTCTTT

clone size: once
D gene: -
J gene: TRBJ2-1
V gene: TRBV6-5
CDR3 protein: CASSWGASGRYEQFF
CDR3 DNA: TGTGCCAGCAGTTGGGGGGCTAGCGGTCGCTATGAGCAGTTCTTC

clone size: -
D gene: TRBD2
J gene: TRBJ2-1
V gene: TRBV3-1/TRBV3-2
CDR3 protein: CASSLGLAGAAPNEQFF
CDR3 DNA: TGTGCCAGCAGCCTGGGACTAGCGGGGGCCGCCCCCAATGAGCAGTTCTTC

clone size: -
D gene: -
J gene: TRBJ1-1
V gene: TRBV6-5
CDR3 protein: CASSSGSLNTEAFF
CDR3 DNA: TGTGCCAGCAGTTCCGGGTCCCTGAACACTGAAGCTTTCTTT

clone size: few
D gene: -
J gene: TRBJ1-6
V gene: TRBV19
CDR3 protein: CASSTGVAYNSPLHF
CDR3 DNA: TGTGCCAGTAGTACAGGGGTCGCATATAATTCACCCCTCCACTTT

clone size: -
D gene: TRBD1
J gene: TRBJ1-3
V gene: TRBV25-1
CDR3 protein: CASSAQGTVNTIYF
CDR3 DNA: TGTGCCAGCAGTGCACAGGGGACCGTAAACACCATATATTTT

clone size: few
D gene: -
J gene: TRBJ1-1
V gene: TRBV7-9
CDR3 protein: CASRRDMNTEAFF
CDR3 DNA: TGTGCCTCCCGCAGGGACATGAACACTGAAGCTTTCTTT

clone size: many
D gene: -
J gene: TRBJ2-7
V gene: TRBV7-9
CDR3 protein: CASSLQTYEQYF
CDR3 DNA: TGTGCCAGCAGCTTACAGACCTACGAGCAGTACTTC

clone size: -
D gene: -
J gene: TRBJ2-1
V gene: TRBV3-1/TRBV3-2
CDR3 protein: CASSQYGGSSYNEQFF
CDR3 DNA: TGTGCCAGCAGCCAATACGGGGGAAGCTCCTACAATGAGCAGTTCTTC

clone size: -
D gene: -
J gene: TRBJ2-5
V gene: TRBV24-1
CDR3 protein: CATSDHQETQYF
CDR3 DNA: TGTGCCACCAGTGACCATCAAGAGACCCAGTACTTC

clone size: -
D gene: -
J gene: TRBJ2-3
V gene: TRBV24-1
CDR3 protein: CATSVTGGTDTQYF
CDR3 DNA: TGTGCCACCAGTGTCACAGGAGGCACAGATACGCAGTATTTT

clone size: once
D gene: TRBD1
J gene: TRBJ1-3
V gene: TRBV3-1/TRBV3-2
CDR3 protein: CASSSYYRDRGGNTIYF
CDR3 DNA: TGTGCCAGCAGCTCATATTACCGGGACAGGGGTGGAAACACCATATATTTT

clone size: -
D gene: -
J gene: TRBJ1-4
V gene: TRBV7-8
CDR3 protein: CASSRGETEKVKKLFF
CDR3 DNA: TGTGCCAGCAGCCGAGGGGAGACTGAGAAGGTTAAGAAACTGTTTTTT

clone size: -
D gene: TRBD1
J gene: TRBJ1-6
V gene: TRBV2
CDR3 protein: CASSGDSSGTGTF
CDR3 DNA: TGTGCCAGCAGTGGAGATTCCTCCGGGACAGGGACTTTT

clone size: -
D gene: TRBD1
J gene: TRBJ1-4
V gene: TRBV6-5
CDR3 protein: CAISPGQTYNEKLFF
CDR3 DNA: TGTGCCATATCTCCGGGACAGACTTATAATGAAAAACTGTTTTTT

clone size: few
D gene: -
J gene: TRBJ1-1
V gene: TRBV14
CDR3 protein: CASSQNRGGRAFF
CDR3 DNA: TGTGCCAGCAGCCAGAATAGGGGTGGTCGGGCTTTCTTT

clone size: -
D gene: TRBD1
J gene: TRBJ1-6
V gene: TRBV11-2
CDR3 protein: CASSSGTENNSPLHF
CDR3 DNA: TGTGCCAGCAGCTCCGGGACAGAGAATAATTCACCCCTCCACTTT

clone size: -
D gene: -
J gene: TRBJ2-1
V gene: TRBV6-5
CDR3 protein: CASTPRRGNEQFF
CDR3 DNA: TGTGCCAGCACCCCCCGAAGGGGCAATGAGCAGTTCTTC

clone size: -
D gene: -
J gene: TRBJ2-4
V gene: TRBV12-1
CDR3 protein: CASSFEEGELAKNIQYF
CDR3 DNA: TGTGCCAGCAGCTTTGAGGAAGGGGAACTAGCCAAAAACATTCAGTACTTC

clone size: -
D gene: TRBD1
J gene: TRBJ2-2
V gene: TRBV19
CDR3 protein: CASSRTGKNTGELFF
CDR3 DNA: TGTGCCAGTAGTCGGACAGGGAAAAACACCGGGGAGCTGTTTTTT

clone size: -
D gene: -
J gene: TRBJ1-4
V gene: TRBV19
CDR3 protein: CASSVREKLFF
CDR3 DNA: TGTGCCAGTAGTGTCAGGGAAAAACTGTTTTTT

clone size: few
D gene: TRBD2
J gene: TRBJ2-7
V gene: TRBV7-6
CDR3 protein: CASSLIAGISYEQYF
CDR3 DNA: TGTGCCAGCAGCTTAATAGCGGGGATCTCCTACGAGCAGTACTTC

clone size: once
D gene: TRBD2
J gene: TRBJ2-7
V gene: TRBV7-9
CDR3 protein: CATGRAAYEQYF
CDR3 DNA: TGTGCCACCGGGAGGGCCGCCTACGAGCAGTACTTC

clone size: -
D gene: -
J gene: TRBJ2-1
V gene: TRBV27
CDR3 protein: CASSPGGSYNEQFF
CDR3 DNA: TGTGCCAGCAGCCCCGGGGGCTCCTACAATGAGCAGTTCTTC